This T cell receptor beta chain was captured by sequencing in a study of T cells in localized non-small cell lung cancer (dated by TCRdb to the early 2020s). General notes on the study: T cell repertoires of more than 200 early-stage NSCLC patients were analyzed, with tumors being compared against uninvolved tumor-adjacent lungs. All 240 or so NSCLC patients in the cohort were treatment-naive and had localized lung tumors that were resected. NSCLC patients had a mean age of around 66 years, and more than 120 were male and around 110 female.

TCR beta CDR3 regions were sequenced from DNA using the immunoSEQ Assay. Per the original workflow: To compute T cell density, TCR beta template counts were normalized to usable DNA, which was estimated by amplifying housekeeping genes. Richness was estimated using the preseqR package, with extrapolation to 400,000 templates for PBMC samples and to 120,000 templates for tissue samples. Clonality was taken to be one minus Pielou's evenness. Tissue-enriched TCRs were identified through differential abundance testing performed on productive amino-acid clonotypes, with a minimum total count of 5 and an alpha of 0.1. The Jaccard Index and the Morisita Overlap Index were used to quantify repertoire overlap between compartments. GLIPH grouped TCR beta CDR3s together with public tetramer-defined viral CDR3s, and a viral motif had to include at least three viral sequences and show V-gene enrichment. In TCRdb, the immuneACCESS table is reduced to in-frame sequences with V and J assigned. These tables do not hold every clone; where another copy was compared, an unresolved V gene accounts for under half, and the others remain unexplained. That table supplies the V and J calls and clone size; D and trimming were determined from the DNA. For this sample there are 20,000 or so clones; just over 90% appear just once. The ten largest clones capture around 7% of the sample.

Via the germline V gene, CDR1 is MNHEY and CDR2 SVGAGI. Here V drops 0 bases and J drops 6 bases, and the junction holds 8 bases not matched to any gene. From the cysteine through the phenylalanine, the CDR3 covers 16 amino acids. Just the 48-base CDR3 DNA is kept, in frame starting at base 1. At diagnosis, tumor, uninvolved tumor-adjacent lung and peripheral blood were collected and then preserved as a mix of FFPE and fresh-frozen material. Blood samples were analyzed as peripheral blood mononuclear cells for TCR repertoire profiling. With regard to this clone: The specificity of this receptor is unknown. No base qualities exist here, and no much larger clone lies one base off it.

Results and caveats for the whole study, not just this receptor: Because the study design was exploratory, TCR variables were selected using unadjusted p-values without false-discovery rate correction. Longer overall survival was associated with higher T cell density in blood, whereas shorter survival was associated with higher clonality in adjacent lung. Of the top 100 tumor clones, a median of 57 were detected in paired uninvolved adjacent lung; under 30 were also among that lung's top 100. Because multi-region tumor sequencing was not performed, intratumor heterogeneity could not be ruled out. Uninvolved tumor-adjacent lung showed the highest T cell clonality, higher than tumor, which suggests more focused antigenic responses in the uninvolved tumor-adjacent lung.

Recombination joined TRBV6-5 with TRBJ2-1; 7 junctional bases match TRBD1. The source is a woman aged 35-75 years with stage I lung adenocarcinoma. Sequenced material: peripheral blood, taken before any cancer treatment. The CDR3 protein is CASSYSIFSGGNEQFF. The DNA sequence is given as TGTGCCAGCAGTTACTCGATCTTTTCAGGGGGCAATGAGCAGTTCTTC.